This T cell receptor beta chain was captured by sequencing in a study of T cell changes during pregnancy in multiple sclerosis (dated by TCRdb to the late 2010s). In the study overall: Changes in the T cell repertoire over the course of pregnancy were examined in this study in women with multiple sclerosis.

Libraries came from the immunoSEQ multiplex PCR assay. TCRdb stores this immuneACCESS table with in-frame sequences only. Part of the clones is absent; in the studies checked, under half of the shortfall reflects unresolved V genes, and no reason is known for the rest. The sample profile shows 35,000 to 45,000 clones; around 93% of them were found once. The biggest ten clones account for less than 0.9% of the sample. About this clone: No antigen is known for it. No quality values exist for individual bases; no much larger clone is one base distant.

CDR1 and CDR2 (SGHDT, YYEEEE) derive from the germline V gene. Germline trimming: 0 bases from V, 8 bases from J; junction bases outside gene matches: 0. The CDR3 spans 14 residues, from the cysteine through the phenylalanine. The only DNA kept is the CDR3, 42 bases in frame from the first base. The clonotype was recovered from a female donor with multiple sclerosis, enrolled in a pregnancy study. Sequenced material: CD4+ T cells from peripheral blood mononuclear cells, taken before pregnancy. The rearranged chain carries TRBV5-6 and TRBJ1-6, and 9 junction bases match TRBD1. The nucleotides are TGTGCCAGCAGCTTGGGGGACAGGGATTCACCCCTCCACTTT. The translation is CASSLGDRDSPLHF.